One and the same sample provided the 19 T cell receptor beta chains below, sequenced in a study of T cell repertoires in cytomegalovirus infection. TCRdb reanalysed the reads using MiXCR and keeps one entry per CDR3 protein. The data show roughly 990,000 distinct CDR3 sequences, roughly 30% seen once. These TCRs are of unknown antigen specificity. The specimen was cultured CD8+ T cells from PBMCs, collected from culture after CMV antigen stimulation. These receptors were taken from a human donor in good health (CMV status not recorded). Some clones in this sample may be carry-over from other donors' samples.

This clonotype appeared once. The chain has TRBV19 and TRBJ2-7; D gene unclear. Germline loops: CDR1 LNHDA, CDR2 SQIVND (reference sequence). There are 14 residues in the CDR3. CDR3 sequence: CDSSPGLGSYEQYV. The CDR3 DNA is TGTGACAGTAGTCCCGGCCTAGGGTCCTACGAGCAGTACGTC.

The CDR3 protein is CASSPKTRDRSVEAFF. The CDR3 region has the DNA TGTGCCAGTAGTCCAAAAACACGGGACAGGTCCGTCGAAGCTTTCTTT. This chain joins TRBV19 and TRBJ1-1; 8 bases are shared with TRBD1. This CDR3 region has 16 residues. The trim removed 5 bases at V and 8 bases at J, leaving 16 bases unmatched. The germline gives CDR1 LNHDA, CDR2 SQIVND (reference sequence).

This clonotype was picked up many times. The rearrangement joins TRBV7-6 to TRBJ2-2; D might be TRBD1 or TRBD2, each matching 6 bases. V dropped 4 bases and J dropped 5 bases, with 11 bases sitting between them. The germline CDR1 and CDR2 sequences are SGHVS and FNYEAQ. The CDR3 extends over 14 amino acids. The CDR3 is CASSWRGTTGELFF. Written as DNA, the CDR3 is TGTGCCAGCAGCTGGAGGGGGACGACCGGGGAGCTGTTTTTT.

This clonotype has a handful of counts. The V gene is TRBV12-3 or TRBV12-4, the J gene TRBJ2-1; 9 nucleotides agree with TRBD2. The CDR3 is 17 amino acids. With 6 bases clipped from V and 3 bases from J, the junction kept 12 bases outside the gene matches. CDR3 amino acids: CASRTSGDSWGYNEQFF. In DNA, the CDR3 is TGTGCCAGCAGGACTAGCGGCGACTCATGGGGCTACAATGAGCAGTTCTTC.

The V and J genes are TRBV19 and TRBJ2-2, with 9 bases aligning to TRBD1. CDR3 length: 16 amino acids. J was trimmed by 4 bases and V by 9 bases; bases with no gene match: 12. From germline, CDR1 is LNHDA and CDR2 SQIVND (reference sequence). The CDR3 here is CASSEWDRVFTGELFF. CDR3 coding DNA: TGTGCCAGCTCAGAATGGGACAGGGTGTTCACCGGGGAGCTGTTTTTT.

The V and J genes are TRBV7-9 and TRBJ2-3; D gene unclear. Deletions cut 1 base from V and 1 base from J, with 9 bases between. The CDR3 extends over 15 amino acids. Germline loops: CDR1 SEHNR, CDR2 FQNEAQ (reference sequence). The CDR3 nucleotides read TGTGCCAGCAGCTTAGGCGGCGATGGCACAGATACGCAGTATTTT. Its protein product is CASSLGGDGTDTQYF.

The genes are TRBV27 and TRBJ2-7; 9 bases fit TRBD1. The CDR3 sequence is 12 residues long. With V trimmed by 8 bases and J by 5 bases, 4 bases remained unmatched. CDR1 is MNHEY, CDR2 SMNVEV, per germline (reference sequence). CDR3 loop: CASGTGFNEQYF. The CDR3 DNA reads TGTGCCAGCGGGACAGGGTTCAACGAGCAGTACTTC.

The V gene is TRBV5-5, the J gene TRBJ2-7; either TRBD1 or TRBD2 may fit D (5 bases each). The CDR3 spans 15 residues. V shed 0 bases and J shed 2 bases, with 12 bases lying between them. Germline assignment: CDR1 SGHKS and CDR2 YYEKEE (reference sequence). CDR3 DNA: TGTGCCAGCAGCTTGGGGCAGCAGGGAGCCTACGAGCAGTACGTC. It specifies CASSLGQQGAYEQYV.

The sample holds a few counts of this clonotype. This chain connects TRBV6-2 or TRBV6-3 to TRBJ1-2; no definite D call. V dropped 2 bases and J dropped 6 bases, with 7 bases sitting between them. Germline V gene sequence: CDR1 MNHEY, CDR2 SVGEGT. This CDR3 is built from 12 residues. For the CDR3, the DNA is TGTGCCAGCAGTTACCCGACTAATGGCTACACCTTC. It is translated as CASSYPTNGYTF.

This chain uses TRBV6-6 with TRBJ1-5; 10 bases fit TRBD1. Germline CDR1 and CDR2: MNHNY and SVGAGI (reference sequence). V trimming: 5 bases; J trimming: 3 bases; junction bases outside the gene matches: 4. The CDR3 is made up of 15 amino acids. The CDR3 coding sequence is TGTGCCAGCAGTCGACAGGGGGCCCCCAATCAGCCCCAGCATTTT. The encoded protein is CASSRQGAPNQPQHF.

This clonotype was seen many times. V is TRBV5-1 and J is TRBJ2-7, with 7 bases aligning to TRBD2. Germline V gene data show CDR1 as SGHRS and CDR2 as YFSETQ. Losses at the gene ends were 4 bases for V and 4 bases for J; bases not matched to a gene: 8. The CDR3 extends over 14 amino acids. CDR3 sequence: CASSLNWGGYEQYV. In DNA, the CDR3 is TGCGCCAGCAGCCTGAACTGGGGGGGATACGAGCAGTACGTC.

The chain joins TRBV12-3 or TRBV12-4 to TRBJ2-1; the D call may be TRBD1 or TRBD2 (5 bases each). The ends were cut back, 4 bases at V and 8 bases at J, with 12 bases in the middle. The CDR3 runs to 13 residues. The DNA for the CDR3 is TGTGCCAGCAGTTCCCACGGGACGGATGAGCAGTTCTTC. It encodes CASSSHGTDEQFF.

This chain joins TRBV19 and TRBJ1-5; maybe TRBD1 (5 bases). V shed 6 bases and J shed 0 bases, with 18 bases lying between them. CDR3 length: 17 residues. Germline V gene data show CDR1 as LNHDA and CDR2 as SQIVND (reference sequence). The CDR3 sequence: CASRLGRQGYSNQPQHF. The CDR3 DNA sequence: TGTGCCAGTAGGCTGGGCCGGCAGGGTTATAGCAATCAGCCCCAGCATTTT.

This clonotype showed up just a few times. The gene calls are TRBV15 and TRBJ2-3, with 7 positions matching TRBD2. The V gene's germline CDR1 is LNHNV and CDR2 YYDKDF (reference sequence). V trimming: 8 bases; J trimming: 2 bases; junction bases outside the gene matches: 7. The CDR3 runs to 14 residues. The chain's CDR3 is CATRPGTNTDTQYF. The CDR3 DNA reads as TGTGCCACCCGACCCGGGACTAACACAGATACGCAGTATTTT.

The J gene is TRBJ2-1, the V gene TRBV6-1; D is perhaps TRBD2 (5 bases). Trimming took off 4 bases at V and 7 bases at J, with 14 bases between the two ends. From germline, CDR1 is MNHNS and CDR2 SASEGT. CDR3 length equals 14 residues. The CDR3 DNA reads TGTGCCAGCAGTGTCCGGGAAACTTATAATGAGCAGTTCTTC. It encodes CASSVRETYNEQFF.

This clonotype appeared a few times. The rearrangement links TRBV29-1 to TRBJ2-2; the D gene could be TRBD1 or TRBD2 (5 bases each). Germline-derived CDR1 and CDR2 are SQVTM and ANQGSEA. This CDR3 contains 12 residues. Trimming removed 3 bases from V and 6 bases from J, with 8 bases in between. DNA of the CDR3: TGCAGCGTTGAGGGGGATGCCGGGGAGCTGTTTTTT. It encodes CSVEGDAGELFF.

This clonotype has a handful of counts. For the CDR3, the DNA is TGTGCCAGCAGCCCCCGTGGGGAGGGGATGAACACTGAAGCTTTCTTT. Its translation: CASSPRGEGMNTEAFF. V and J are TRBV7-9 and TRBJ1-1; D is perhaps TRBD1 (5 bases). The CDR3 spans 16 residues. V was clipped by 5 bases and J by 0 bases, with 16 bases between them. Germline CDR1 is SEHNR and CDR2 is FQNEAQ (reference sequence).

The V and J genes are TRBV20-1 and TRBJ2-2, with 7 bases fitting TRBD1. The germline V gene has CDR1 DFQATT and CDR2 SNEGSKA (reference sequence). After removal of 6 bases from V and 7 bases from J, the junction contained 5 bases not matched to a gene. CDR3 length: 12 amino acids. The CDR3 sequence is CSAPRGFGELFF. The CDR3 DNA reads TGCAGTGCCCCCAGGGGGTTCGGGGAGCTGTTTTTT.

The rearrangement uses TRBV12-3 or TRBV12-4 and TRBJ2-5, with 13 nucleotides matching TRBD2. The junction had 11 bases not matched to a gene; V was cut back by 5 bases and J by 5 bases. CDR3 length: 17 residues. The DNA for the CDR3 is TGTGCCAGCAGTGAATACGGGACTAGCGGGGAGTACGAGACCCAGTACTTC. Translated, it gives CASSEYGTSGEYETQYF.